One and the same sample provided the 26 T cell receptor beta chains below, sequenced in a study of T-cell reconstitution after alpha-beta-depleted transplantation in children. Library preparation (for TCRbeta) was performed with unique molecular identifiers. TCRdb ran MiXCR on the PCR reads and lists one entry per CDR3 protein. This table holds about 900,000 distinct CDR3 sequences, under 30% found once. Material: PBMCs, mostly from graft donor cells, obtained 360 days after TCRalphabeta/CD19-depleted stem cell transplant. The receptor set was obtained from a boy under two years old who had a stem cell transplant for SCID, so the T cells may come from the graft donor.

The gene calls are TRBV7-6 and TRBJ2-2; no definite D call. This CDR3 is 18 amino acids long. Looked up from germline, CDR1 is SGHVS and CDR2 is FNYEAQ. Trimming cost V 3 bases and J 6 bases, with 23 bases left between them. CDR3 DNA sequence: TGTGCCAGCAGCTTCCGATCCCCGGACGACGGTTGGCCCGGGGAGCTGTTTTTT. Translation: CASSFRSPDDGWPGELFF.

This clonotype was found a few times. The chain carries TRBV28 and TRBJ2-3; 9 bases line up with TRBD2. With 3 bases clipped from V and 7 bases from J, the junction kept 11 bases outside the gene matches. CDR3 length: 16 amino acids. Per the germline V gene, CDR1 is MDHEN and CDR2 is SYDVKM. CDR3 DNA sequence: TGTGCCAGCAGTTTTCCGCTAGCGGGGAGAGGAAATACGCAGTATTTT. It is translated as CASSFPLAGRGNTQYF.

This clonotype was seen more than once but under ten times. The rearrangement uses TRBV12-3 or TRBV12-4 and TRBJ2-1; D is unclear. V lost 2 bases and J lost 6, with 14 bases in between. CDR3 length: 15 amino acids. CDR3 nucleotide sequence: TGTGCCAGCAGTTTAAGGTACACCAAGACCAATGAGCAGTTCTTC. This encodes CASSLRYTKTNEQFF.

The chain couples TRBV12-5 to TRBJ1-1, with 7 bases lining up with TRBD1. The CDR3 contains 14 residues. After removal of 7 bases from V and 0 bases from J, the junction contained 5 bases not matched to a gene. The germline V gene encodes CDR1 LGHNT and CDR2 FRNRAP. Here the CDR3 reads CASAGTAMNTEAFF. The CDR3 coding sequence is TGTGCTAGTGCTGGGACAGCCATGAACACTGAAGCTTTCTTT.

The rearrangement uses TRBV20-1 and TRBJ2-7; TRBD1 agrees at 9 bases. The CDR3 is made up of 14 amino acids. Trimming cost V 6 bases and J 6 bases; bases outside gene matches: 12. Germline V gene lookup returns CDR1 DFQATT and CDR2 SNEGSKA (reference sequence). The CDR3, as DNA: TGCAGTGCCCGGAGAACAGGGGGCGGTTTCGAGCAGTACTTC. This codes for CSARRTGGGFEQYF.

The chain recombines TRBV7-9 with TRBJ2-3; the match to TRBD1 covers 7 bases. J was trimmed by 0 bases and V by 4 bases; bases with no gene match: 7. The CDR3 spans 16 residues. Germline V gives CDR1 SEHNR, CDR2 FQNEAQ (reference sequence). DNA for the CDR3: TGTGCCAGCAGCTGGCGACAGGGCGGAAGCACAGATACGCAGTATTTT. This codes for CASSWRQGGSTDTQYF.

A few counts support this clonotype. This chain uses TRBV5-1 with TRBJ2-7, with D possibly matching TRBD2 (6 bases). V was pared by 0 bases and J by 6 bases, with 19 bases between. This CDR3 has 16 residues. Per the germline V gene, CDR1 is SGHRS and CDR2 is YFSETQ. The CDR3 DNA reads TGCGCCAGCAGCTTGGTTGCGGGGAGACAGAGTATCGAGCAGTACTTC. This encodes CASSLVAGRQSIEQYF.

The rearrangement joins TRBV28 to TRBJ2-7; TRBD1 might be the D (7 bases). Germline CDR1 MDHEN, CDR2 SYDVKM. The CDR3 consists of 17 residues. V was clipped by 2 bases and J by 7 bases, with 24 bases between them. CDR3 sequence: CASSLTVRRGLGGEQYF. CDR3 DNA: TGTGCCAGCAGTTTAACTGTCCGGAGGGGGCTAGGGGGTGAGCAGTACTTC.

The chain is built from TRBV12-3 or TRBV12-4 and TRBJ1-3, with D tentatively TRBD1 (5 bases). This CDR3 spans 16 amino acids. V was shortened by 6 bases and J by 0 bases, with 15 bases between the two germline ends. This CDR3 reads CASRYGTPGSGNTIYF. CDR3 bases: TGTGCCAGCAGATACGGGACTCCCGGCTCTGGAAACACCATATATTTT.

The chain joins TRBV5-1 to TRBJ2-5; TRBD2 might be the D (5 bases). From germline, CDR1 is SGHRS and CDR2 YFSETQ. The ends were cut back, 0 bases at V and 4 bases at J, with 10 bases in the middle. There are 14 residues in the CDR3. The CDR3, as DNA: TGCGCCAGCAGCTTGGAGGGAGTTGGAGAGACCCAGTACTTC. Residues: CASSLEGVGETQYF.

This clonotype was counted only a few times. The rearrangement uses TRBV20-1 and TRBJ2-1; D gene uncertain. The germline gives CDR1 DFQATT, CDR2 SNEGSKA (reference sequence). CDR3 length: 14 residues. V shed 4 bases and J shed 0 bases, with 10 bases lying between them. The CDR3 coding sequence is TGCAGTGCTATAGGCCAAAGCTCCTACAATGAGCAGTTCTTC. Its protein product is CSAIGQSSYNEQFF.

V gene TRBV7-3 combines with J gene TRBJ2-1; perhaps TRBD2 as D (6 bases). Germline CDR1 SGHTA, CDR2 FQGTGA. V was pared by 2 bases and J by 6 bases, with 14 bases between. CDR3 length: 15 residues. In DNA form, the CDR3 reads TGTGCCAGCAGCTTAGCGGGGCCCAGCCTCAATGAGCAGTTCTTC. Translated: CASSLAGPSLNEQFF.

This clonotype was detected once. The gene calls are TRBV28 and TRBJ1-1; D unclear. The CDR3 length is 15 residues. Germline V lookup: CDR1 MDHEN, CDR2 SYDVKM. V was shortened by 5 bases and J by 0 bases, with 13 bases between the two germline ends. CDR3 sequence reads: CASSLDTEMNTEAFF. DNA for the CDR3: TGTGCCAGCAGTCTAGACACAGAGATGAACACTGAAGCTTTCTTT.

The rearrangement uses TRBV12-3 or TRBV12-4 and TRBJ2-5; D is perhaps TRBD1 or TRBD2 (5 bases each). The CDR3 is 14 residues long. Deletions cut 4 bases from V and 7 bases from J, with 16 bases between. The CDR3 loop reads CASSSVTAGGTQYF. CDR3 DNA sequence: TGTGCCAGCAGTTCGGTTACCGCTGGGGGGACCCAGTACTTC.

The CDR3 loop reads CASSPYKPWETQYF. CDR3 sequence (DNA): TGTGCCAGCAGCCCTTACAAACCGTGGGAGACCCAGTACTTC. The rearrangement links TRBV7-2 to TRBJ2-5, with D hard to call. The V end lost 5 bases, the J end lost 5 bases, and 15 bases lay between the germline ends. The CDR3 is made up of 14 amino acids. Germline CDR1 SGHTA, CDR2 FQGNSA.

This clonotype was observed a few times. The chain has TRBV10-3 and TRBJ2-7, with 7 bases lining up with TRBD1. The CDR3 is 18 amino acids. J was trimmed by 0 bases and V by 2 bases; bases with no gene match: 13. CDR1 and CDR2 (germline): ENHRY, SYGVKD. Here the CDR3 DNA reads TGTGCCATCAGTGAGCCAGGCCGATGGGACAGACCCTCCTACGAGCAGTACTTC. As protein: CAISEPGRWDRPSYEQYF.

This clonotype was detected only a few times. This chain uses TRBV5-1 with TRBJ2-5; 9 bases line up with TRBD1. V lost 4 bases to trimming and J lost 5 bases; unmatched junction nucleotides: 12. The V gene's germline CDR1 is SGHRS and CDR2 YFSETQ. This CDR3 spans 16 amino acids. CDR3 protein: CASSGTGTGRIETQYF. The CDR3 nucleotides read TGCGCCAGCAGCGGAACCGGGACAGGGAGAATCGAGACCCAGTACTTC.

This clonotype was seen a handful of times. J is TRBJ2-2 and V is TRBV5-1, with a tentative D call TRBD1 (5 bases). The CDR3 is 15 amino acids. CDR1 SGHRS and CDR2 YFSETQ come from the germline V gene. Trimming took off 4 bases at V and 4 bases at J, with 14 bases between the two ends. The CDR3 is CASSGHGQGTGELFF. CDR3 DNA sequence: TGCGCCAGCAGCGGCCACGGGCAGGGCACCGGGGAGCTGTTTTTT.

The chain carries TRBV4-3 and TRBJ2-3; TRBD2 aligns across 16 bases. The CDR3 has 18 residues. The V gene's germline CDR1 is LGHNA and CDR2 YSLEER. Trimming removed 3 bases from V and 3 bases from J; junction bases left unmatched: 6. The CDR3 protein is CASSHGTSGGAGTDTQYF. In DNA form, the CDR3 reads TGCGCCAGCAGCCACGGGACTAGCGGGGGGGCAGGTACAGATACGCAGTATTTT.

At least ten counts were recorded for this clonotype. This chain connects TRBV7-9 to TRBJ2-5, with a tentative D call TRBD1 (6 bases). Trimming took 7 bases from V and 4 from J, leaving 13 bases between them. This CDR3 spans 13 amino acids. Germline V gives CDR1 SEHNR, CDR2 FQNEAQ (reference sequence). CDR3 coding DNA: TGTGCCAGCATCCCGGGACAAGGAGAGACCCAGTACTTC. Protein product: CASIPGQGETQYF.

This chain uses TRBV2 with TRBJ2-7; tentatively, D is TRBD2 (5 bases). Looked up from germline, CDR1 is SNHLY and CDR2 is FYNNEI. The ends were cut back, 3 bases at V and 0 bases at J, with 15 bases in the middle. The CDR3 totals 16 residues. CDR3 bases: TGTGCCAGCAGTGACGTGGAGGCAGTTTCCTCCTACGAGCAGTACTTC. This translates into CASSDVEAVSSYEQYF.

The sample holds a few counts of this clonotype. V gene TRBV12-3 or TRBV12-4 combines with J gene TRBJ2-3, with 15 bases matching TRBD2. With V trimmed by 6 bases and J by 3 bases, 7 bases remained unmatched. The CDR3 has 17 amino acids. The chain's CDR3 is CASRPGLAGGHTDTQYF. The CDR3, as DNA: TGTGCCAGCAGGCCAGGACTAGCGGGGGGGCATACAGATACGCAGTATTTT.

The V gene is TRBV12-3 or TRBV12-4, the J gene TRBJ1-1; unclear D gene. The CDR3 contains 13 residues. The germline V and J ends were trimmed by 6 bases and 1 base, with 9 bases remaining between them. In DNA form, the CDR3 reads TGTGCCAGCAGCTACGAGTCGAACACTGAAGCTTTCTTT. The encoded protein is CASSYESNTEAFF.

J is TRBJ2-2 and V is TRBV7-2; D assignment may be TRBD1 or TRBD2 (5 bases each). The CDR3 totals 15 residues. Germline values: CDR1 SGHTA, CDR2 FQGNSA. V lost 1 base, J lost 4 bases, and 10 bases lay in between. The CDR3: CASSLGGTGTGELFF. The CDR3 DNA reads as TGTGCCAGCAGCTTAGGGGGGACGGGCACCGGGGAGCTGTTTTTT. The full variable domain, completed using reference TRBV7-2 and TRBJ2-2, is GAGVSQSPSNKVTEKGKDVELRCDPISGHTALYWYRQSLGQGLEFLIYFQGNSAPDKSGLPSDRFSAERTGGSVSTLTIQRTQQEDSAVYLCASSLGGTGTGELFFGEGSRLTVL.

The chain joins TRBV25-1 to TRBJ2-3; 9 nucleotides line up with TRBD2. V trimming: 6 bases; J trimming: 2 bases; junction bases outside the gene matches: 6. This CDR3 region has 15 residues. Germline-derived CDR1 and CDR2 are MGHDK and SYGVNS. The chain's CDR3 is CASRERGAVTDTQYF. Here the CDR3 DNA reads TGTGCCAGCAGGGAGCGGGGGGCCGTCACAGATACGCAGTATTTT.

This clonotype has more than one count but fewer than ten. This chain uses TRBV28 with TRBJ1-4; D perhaps matches TRBD1 (5 bases). Germline V gives CDR1 MDHEN, CDR2 SYDVKM. Trimming removed 3 bases at V and 5 bases at J, with 7 bases between. The CDR3 has 13 amino acids. The chain's CDR3 is CASSFSGNEKLFF. CDR3 DNA sequence: TGTGCCAGCAGTTTCTCAGGGAATGAAAAACTGTTTTTT.